The clone carrying this T cell receptor beta chain has more than one count but fewer than ten. Its antigen is undetermined. This entry comes from a study of response to subunit inactivated influenza vaccine. Whole-study findings and limits: Few new T cells, the authors suggested, are recruited by each seasonal influenza vaccination.

TCRdb re-called the RT-PCR reads through MiXCR, storing one row per CDR3 protein. The sample holds roughly 460,000 distinct CDR3 sequences, roughly 9.7% seen once. The source material was PBMCs from blood, sampled more than 35 days after vaccination. This clonotype was obtained from a man aged 50 to 59 who received an inactivated influenza vaccine.

CDR3 sequence reads: CASSGTSGLGYEQYF. In DNA form, the CDR3 reads TGTGCCAGCTCCGGGACTAGCGGGTTAGGCTACGAGCAGTACTTC. This chain connects TRBV11-2 to TRBJ2-7; TRBD2 matches 12 bases. Per germline, CDR1 SGHAT and CDR2 FQNNGV. The trim removed 8 bases at V and 3 bases at J, leaving 8 bases unmatched. This CDR3 region has 15 residues.